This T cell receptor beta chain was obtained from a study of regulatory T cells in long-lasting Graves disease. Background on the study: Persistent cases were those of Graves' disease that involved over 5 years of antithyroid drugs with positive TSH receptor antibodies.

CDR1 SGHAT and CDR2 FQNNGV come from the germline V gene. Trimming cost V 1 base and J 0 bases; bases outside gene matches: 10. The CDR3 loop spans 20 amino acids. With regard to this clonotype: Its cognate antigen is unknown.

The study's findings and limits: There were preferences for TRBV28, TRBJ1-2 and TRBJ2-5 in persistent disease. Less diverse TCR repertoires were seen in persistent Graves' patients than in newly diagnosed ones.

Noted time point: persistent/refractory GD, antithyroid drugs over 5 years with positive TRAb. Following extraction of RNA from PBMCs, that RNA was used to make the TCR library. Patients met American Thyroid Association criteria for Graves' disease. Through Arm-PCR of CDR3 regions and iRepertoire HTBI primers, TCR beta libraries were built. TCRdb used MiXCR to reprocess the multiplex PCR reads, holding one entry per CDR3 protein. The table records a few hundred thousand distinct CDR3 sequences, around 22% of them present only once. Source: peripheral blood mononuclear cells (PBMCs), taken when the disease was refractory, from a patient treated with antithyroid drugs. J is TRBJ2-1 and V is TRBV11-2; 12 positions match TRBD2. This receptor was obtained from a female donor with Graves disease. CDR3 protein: CASSLALASTSGGSYNEQFF. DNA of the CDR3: TGTGCCAGCAGCTTAGCCCTTGCCTCGACTAGCGGGGGCTCCTACAATGAGCAGTTCTTC. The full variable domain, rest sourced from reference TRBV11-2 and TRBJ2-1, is EAGVAQSPRYKIIEKRQSVAFWCNPISGHATLYWYQQILGQGPKLLIQFQNNGVVDDSQLPKDRFSAERLKGVDSTLKIQPAKLEDSAVYLCASSLALASTSGGSYNEQFFGPGTRLTVL.